This T cell receptor beta chain was profiled in a study of blood T cell repertoires in COVID-19. Study-level information: Researchers got acute and convalescent COVID-19 samples from the United States, Italy and Spain. In each case, the material was cDNA or gDNA derived from T cells, B-cell-depleted T cells, or PBMCs.

Original handling: Using reference gene primer amplification, nucleated cell counts were estimated. Libraries were prepared by immunoSEQ multiplex PCR; TCRdb keeps only in-frame clonotypes and omits some of them. For V, J and clone size, that table is used; D and trimming come from the DNA. The table lists 110,000 to 150,000 clones, 60% to 85% of them singletons. CDR3 size: 16 residues. The V gene end was trimmed by 5 bases and the J gene end by 4 bases; junction bases not matched to a gene: 9. Germline V gene lookup returns CDR1 SEHNR and CDR2 FQNEAQ (reference sequence). This receptor was taken from a man aged 50-59 years with active or convalescent COVID-19. The chain links TRBV7-9 to TRBJ2-2, with 8 bases aligning to TRBD2. The specimen was peripheral blood. The CDR3 here is CASSRRAGAGTGELFF. The CDR3 nucleotides are TGTGCCAGCAGCCGGAGAGCGGGAGCGGGCACCGGGGAGCTGTTTTTT.